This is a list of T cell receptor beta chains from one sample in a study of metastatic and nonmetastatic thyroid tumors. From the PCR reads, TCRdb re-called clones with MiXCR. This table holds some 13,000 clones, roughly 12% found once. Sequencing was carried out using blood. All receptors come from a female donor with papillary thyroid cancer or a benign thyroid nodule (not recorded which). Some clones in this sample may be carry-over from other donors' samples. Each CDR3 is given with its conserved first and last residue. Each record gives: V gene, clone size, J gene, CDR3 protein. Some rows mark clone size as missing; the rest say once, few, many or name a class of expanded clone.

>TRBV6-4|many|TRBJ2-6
CASSPGTGLGANVLTF
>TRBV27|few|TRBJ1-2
CASSARSGTGGNYGYTF
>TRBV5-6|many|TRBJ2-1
CASTGAEEQFF
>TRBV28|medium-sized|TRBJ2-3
CASSQQGYTQYF
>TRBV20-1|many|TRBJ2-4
CSATSDLPEYF
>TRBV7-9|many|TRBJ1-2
CASSPGSGGLGGYTF
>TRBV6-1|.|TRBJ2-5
CASSELVGVFWTQYF
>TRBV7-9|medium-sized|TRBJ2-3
CASFPAEYF
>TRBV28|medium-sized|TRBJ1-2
CASRPEQGVGGYTF
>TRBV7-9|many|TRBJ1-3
CASSLVVGNTIYF
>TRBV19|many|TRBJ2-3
CASSIYASGVPDTQYF
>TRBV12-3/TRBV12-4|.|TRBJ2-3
CASHRRGMALVADTQYF
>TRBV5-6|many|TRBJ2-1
CASSWTGTANNEQFF
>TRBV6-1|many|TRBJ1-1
CASTLEGAGGTEAFF
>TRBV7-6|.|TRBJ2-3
CASSKGGGKDTQYF
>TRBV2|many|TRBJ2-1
CASSRRQSSYNEQFF
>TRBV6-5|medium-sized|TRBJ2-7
CASSLLAGVGSRGEQYF
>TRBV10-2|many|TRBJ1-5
CASSDQQGAGQPQHF
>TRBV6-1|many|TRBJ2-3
CASSLLAGGEDTQYF
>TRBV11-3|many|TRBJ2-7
CASSLYPRDLSYEQYF
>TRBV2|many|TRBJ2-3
CASSAFESTDTQYF
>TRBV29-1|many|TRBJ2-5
CSVALRSANQETQYF
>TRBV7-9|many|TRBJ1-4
CASSLEGGGVEEKLFF
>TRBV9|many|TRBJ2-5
CASSVDHRGRETQYF
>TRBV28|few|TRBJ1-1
CASDAFTGAFF
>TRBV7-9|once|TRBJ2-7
CASSPEMDKDEQYF
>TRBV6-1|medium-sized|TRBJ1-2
CASIRTGGFYGYTF
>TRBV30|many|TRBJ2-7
CAWSYVDEQYF
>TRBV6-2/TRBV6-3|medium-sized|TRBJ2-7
CASSYETGYSYYEQYF
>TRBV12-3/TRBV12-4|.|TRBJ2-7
CASSLATYGQYF
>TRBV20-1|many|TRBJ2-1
CSAPTSEGPSYNEQFF
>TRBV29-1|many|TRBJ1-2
CSARLVGDYGYTF
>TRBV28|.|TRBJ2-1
CASSFYICSAFKFNEQFF
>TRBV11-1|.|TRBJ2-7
CATKADGPGASGGSDEQYF
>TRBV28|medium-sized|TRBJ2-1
CASSLRLAGGRNEQFF
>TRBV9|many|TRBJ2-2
CASSPGTGIVELFF
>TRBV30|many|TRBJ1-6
CAWSVASRSPLHF
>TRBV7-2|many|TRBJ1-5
CASSLWGNQPQHF
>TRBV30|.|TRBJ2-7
CAWSVGGHEQYF
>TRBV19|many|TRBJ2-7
CASSMGGQGGYEQYF
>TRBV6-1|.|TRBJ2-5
CASSEGGTRGIPTETQYF
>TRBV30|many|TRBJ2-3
CAWSGQGVADTQYF
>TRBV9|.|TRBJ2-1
CASSDGQDIYNEQFF
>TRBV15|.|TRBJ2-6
CATSREGTGANVLTF